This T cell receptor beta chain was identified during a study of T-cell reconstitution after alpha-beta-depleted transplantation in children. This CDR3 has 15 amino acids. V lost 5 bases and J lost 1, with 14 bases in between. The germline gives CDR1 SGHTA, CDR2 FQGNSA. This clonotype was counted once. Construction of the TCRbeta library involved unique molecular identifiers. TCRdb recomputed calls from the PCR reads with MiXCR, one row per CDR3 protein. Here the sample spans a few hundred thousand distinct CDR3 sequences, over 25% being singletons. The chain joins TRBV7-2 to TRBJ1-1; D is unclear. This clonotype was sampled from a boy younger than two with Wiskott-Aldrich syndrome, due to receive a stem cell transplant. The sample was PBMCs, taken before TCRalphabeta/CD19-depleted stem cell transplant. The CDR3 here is CASSRASTENTEAFF. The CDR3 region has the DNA TGTGCCAGCAGCAGAGCTTCGACGGAGAACACTGAAGCTTTCTTT.